The text below deals with one T cell receptor beta chain. Its matching antigen is unknown. This entry belongs to a study of T cells after yellow fever vaccination. Study-wide context: In the case of low-cell-number fractions, SMART-Seq v4 Ultra Low Input was used for preparation.

Template-switching 5'RACE yielded the TCR cDNA; a universal primer site and UMIs were added in the process. One entry per CDR3 protein, called by TCRdb with MiXCR from the 5' RACE reads. The repertoire holds hundreds of thousands of distinct CDR3 sequences, with approximately 19% as singletons. Germline assignment: CDR1 SGHTA and CDR2 FQGNSA. V lost 5 bases, J lost 4 bases, and 15 bases lay in between. The CDR3 has 15 residues. Overall study results and limits: Repertoires sorted by FACS could include abundant clonotypes that are contaminants from the bulk population. Post-booster repertoires again held most primary-vaccination clones (about 95% CD4, roughly 90% CD8).

The sequenced sample was PBMCs, obtained before the yellow fever booster vaccination. The genes are TRBV7-2 and TRBJ1-5; TRBD1 is a possible D gene (6 bases). The source is a man younger than 35 who received the YFV17D yellow fever vaccine. CDR3 in DNA: TGTGCCAGCAGCGCAGTTAGGAGGGGGAATCAGCCCCAGCATTTT. Amino acid sequence: CASSAVRRGNQPQHF. Looking up the rest from reference TRBV7-2 and TRBJ1-5 gives the full variable domain: GAGVSQSPSNKVTEKGKDVELRCDPISGHTALYWYRQSLGQGLEFLIYFQGNSAPDKSGLPSDRFSAERTGGSVSTLTIQRTQQEDSAVYLCASSAVRRGNQPQHFGDGTRLSIL.